One sample yielded the 32 T cell receptor beta chains listed below, sequenced in a study of identical twins. TCRdb recomputed calls from the 5' RACE reads with MiXCR, one row per CDR3 protein. This table has about 730,000 distinct CDR3 sequences, over 20% appearing once. The data were also submitted as part of a second study, on T cells expressing NK-cell markers.

The source material was PBMCs. These receptor sequences come from a woman under 30 in good health.

This clonotype appeared a few times. The chain recombines TRBV11-1 with TRBJ2-5, with a weak D call TRBD1 (5 bases). Germline lookup yields CDR1 SGHAT and CDR2 FQDESV (reference sequence). The CDR3 covers 14 residues. V was clipped by 4 bases and J by 5 bases, with 14 bases between them. In DNA, the CDR3 is TGTGCCAGCAGCTCGACGACAGCCGCGGAGACCCAGTACTTC. Translating gives CASSSTTAAETQYF.

In this sample, this clonotype turned up a few times. The chain carries TRBV7-6 and TRBJ2-7; maybe TRBD2 (6 bases). This CDR3 contains 14 residues. CDR1 is SGHVS and CDR2 is FNYEAQ in the germline V gene. V lost 5 bases and J lost 6, with 17 bases in between. Written as DNA, the CDR3 is TGTGCCAGCAGCCTAGAGGCGGGAAATCCCGAGCAGTACTTC. It yields the protein CASSLEAGNPEQYF.

On this clonotype itself: A read error is possible here, since a much larger clone lies one base away. The V call is TRBV12-3 or TRBV12-4, the J call TRBJ2-1, with 11 bases matching TRBD2. The CDR3 consists of 15 residues. V lost 6 bases, J lost 6 bases, and 7 bases stayed unmatched. CDR3: CASRTGTSGPNEQFF. The CDR3, as DNA: TGTGCCAGCAGGACCGGGACTAGCGGACCCAATGAGCAGTTCTTC.

The gene calls are TRBV20-1 and TRBJ2-1, with 11 nucleotides matching TRBD2. Per the germline V gene, CDR1 is DFQATT and CDR2 is SNEGSKA (reference sequence). After removal of 1 base from V and 6 bases from J, the junction contained 5 bases not matched to a gene. The CDR3 loop spans 15 amino acids. The DNA for the CDR3 is TGCAGTGCTAGAGTAGCGGGAGGGCCCGGCAATGAGCAGTTCTTC. Translation gives CSARVAGGPGNEQFF.

This clonotype occurred a few times. As DNA, the CDR3 is TGTGCCAGCAGCCCTATGGATAGCGGGAACACCGGGGAGCTGTTTTTT. It yields the protein CASSPMDSGNTGELFF. This rearrangement joins TRBV3-1 to TRBJ2-2; possible D gene TRBD2, 6 bases. Trimming removed 4 bases at V and 1 base at J, with 13 bases between. The CDR3 contains 16 residues. Germline V gene sequence: CDR1 LGHDT, CDR2 YNNKEL (reference sequence). Supplemented by reference TRBV3-1 and TRBJ2-2, the full variable domain reads DTAVSQTPKYLVTQMGNDKSIKCEQNLGHDTMYWYKQDSKKFLKIMFSYNNKELIINETVPNRFSPKSPDKAHLNLHINSLELGDSAVYFCASSPMDSGNTGELFFGEGSRLTVL.

This clonotype was picked up many times. The chain combines TRBV6-1 with TRBJ1-5; possibly TRBD1 for D (5 bases). The CDR3 totals 15 residues. CDR1 and CDR2 from the germline V gene are MNHNS and SASEGT. Trimming took 8 bases from V and 4 from J, leaving 18 bases between them. The CDR3 bases are TGTGCCAGCGCCTACAGGAGAGAGGGAAATCAGCCCCAGCATTTT. It translates to CASAYRREGNQPQHF.

The chain is built from TRBV3-1 and TRBJ2-3; TRBD2 is a possible D gene (5 bases). CDR1 is LGHDT and CDR2 is YNNKEL in the germline V gene (reference sequence). CDR3 size: 19 residues. Deletions cut 1 base from V and 7 bases from J, with 27 bases between. CDR3 sequence: CASSQGFPGGRTPFHTQYF. The CDR3, as DNA: TGTGCCAGCAGCCAAGGTTTTCCTGGCGGGCGGACCCCGTTTCATACGCAGTATTTT.

This clonotype came up a few times. The rearrangement joins TRBV7-2 to TRBJ1-6; unclear D gene. Germline CDR1 SGHTA, CDR2 FQGNSA. V dropped 1 base and J dropped 10 bases, with 8 bases sitting between them. This CDR3 is 13 amino acids long. CDR3 sequence reads: CASSLVIRSPLHF. The CDR3 region has the DNA TGTGCCAGCAGCTTAGTTATAAGGTCACCCCTCCACTTT.

There are a few counts of this clonotype. The rearrangement joins TRBV5-1 to TRBJ2-5; perhaps TRBD2 as D (6 bases). This CDR3 comprises 15 residues. V was cut by 4 bases and J by 5 bases, with 18 bases left in between. CDR1 is SGHRS, CDR2 YFSETQ, per germline. The CDR3, as DNA: TGCGCCAGCAGCCTACCCCGGGACTCAATGGAGACCCAGTACTTC. Protein sequence: CASSLPRDSMETQYF.

This clonotype was found a few times. V gene TRBV4-1 combines with J gene TRBJ2-1, with TRBD2 matching 15 bases. CDR1 is MGHRA, CDR2 YSYEKL, per germline. The V gene end was trimmed by 4 bases and the J gene end by 3 bases; junction bases not matched to a gene: 7. This CDR3 contains 18 residues. The CDR3 DNA is TGCGCCAGCAGCCTCGGACTAGCGGGGGGGGTGCGCTACAATGAGCAGTTCTTC. This codes for CASSLGLAGGVRYNEQFF.

V and J are TRBV12-3 or TRBV12-4 and TRBJ2-3; no reliable D call. V was clipped by 3 bases and J by 5 bases, with 12 bases between them. The CDR3 consists of 14 residues. The CDR3 is CASSLVGMGDTQYF. CDR3 coding DNA: TGTGCCAGCAGTTTGGTGGGAATGGGAGATACGCAGTATTTT.

In this sample, this clonotype turned up a few times. The chain couples TRBV7-8 to TRBJ2-7; 7 nucleotides agree with TRBD1. V dropped 5 bases and J dropped 6; count of bases not matched to a gene: 13. The CDR3 has 15 residues. Germline CDR1 reads SGHVS; CDR2 reads FQNEAQ. Here the CDR3 DNA reads TGTGCCAGCAGCCTTGTCAGACAGGGCCCAGCCGAGCAGTACTTC. Residues: CASSLVRQGPAEQYF.

The V call is TRBV15, the J call TRBJ2-3; D is perhaps TRBD1 or TRBD2 (6 bases each). Germline V gives CDR1 LNHNV, CDR2 YYDKDF (reference sequence). The CDR3 runs to 13 residues. Trimming took 0 bases from V and 14 from J, leaving 15 bases between them. The CDR3 spells CATSRDAEGGRYF. CDR3 coding DNA: TGTGCCACCAGCAGAGATGCTGAGGGGGGCCGGTATTTT.

This rearrangement joins TRBV20-1 to TRBJ2-1; D is undetermined. Trimming removed 6 bases at V and 15 bases at J, with 21 bases between. This CDR3 spans 12 amino acids. Germline CDR1 reads DFQATT; CDR2 reads SNEGSKA (reference sequence). CDR3 in amino acids: CSAPTLSERGFF. CDR3 nucleotides: TGCAGTGCGCCTACCTTATCCGAGCGAGGGTTCTTC.

J is TRBJ2-7 and V is TRBV10-3; either TRBD1 or TRBD2 may fit D (5 bases each). The V end lost 5 bases, the J end lost 0 bases, and 14 bases lay between the germline ends. Germline loops: CDR1 ENHRY, CDR2 SYGVKD. This CDR3 comprises 15 residues. For the CDR3, the DNA is TGTGCCATCAGTAACCGGGACGGAGGCTCCTACGAGCAGTACTTC. This sequence encodes CAISNRDGGSYEQYF.

This clonotype showed up just a few times. The genes are TRBV6-2 or TRBV6-3 and TRBJ2-7; D possibly corresponds to TRBD2 (6 bases). The germline V gene has CDR1 MNHEY and CDR2 SVGEGT. The CDR3 length is 12 residues. Trimming cost V 10 bases and J 3 bases, with 13 bases left between them. CDR3 residues: CAMGDSYYEQYF. The DNA of the CDR3 is TGTGCCATGGGGGACTCGTACTACGAGCAGTACTTC.

J is TRBJ2-1 and V is TRBV29-1; no reliable D call. This CDR3 is built from 11 residues. The V gene's germline CDR1 is SQVTM and CDR2 ANQGSEA. V was trimmed by 8 bases and J by 7 bases, leaving 12 bases between them. The CDR3, as DNA: TGCAGCCTGGGTGTAGGTAATGAGCAGTTCTTC. Translating gives CSLGVGNEQFF.

The chain is built from TRBV6-5 and TRBJ2-5; D gene unclear. The ends were cut back, 4 bases at V and 0 bases at J, with 18 bases in the middle. The CDR3 consists of 17 residues. Per germline, CDR1 MNHEY and CDR2 SVGAGI. The CDR3 region has the DNA TGTGCCAGCAGTTTTGTGACAACCGACTTGTACCAAGAGACCCAGTACTTC. It yields the protein CASSFVTTDLYQETQYF.

This clonotype was detected only a few times. The V call is TRBV27, the J call TRBJ2-7, with D possibly matching TRBD1 (5 bases). Trimming took off 5 bases at V and 2 bases at J, with 19 bases between the two ends. This CDR3 has 16 amino acids. CDR1 and CDR2 from the germline V gene are MNHEY and SMNVEV (reference sequence). For the CDR3, the DNA is TGTGCCAGCAGTCTGACTTGGGGTGGGGCAACCTACGAGCAGTACTTC. Protein: CASSLTWGGATYEQYF.

The V gene is TRBV25-1, the J gene TRBJ2-7; D might be TRBD2 (6 bases). The CDR3 has 13 residues. Trimming left V 11 bases short and J 2 bases short, with 16 bases between. Per the germline V gene, CDR1 is MGHDK and CDR2 is SYGVNS. CDR3 sequence reads: CASRRGSAYEQYF. The DNA of the CDR3 is TGTGCCTCCAGGAGGGGCAGCGCCTACGAGCAGTACTTC.

This clonotype was seen many times. CDR3 nucleotide sequence: TGTGCCAGCAGTCCAACCAATCAGCCCCAGCATTTT. It encodes CASSPTNQPQHF. The chain uses TRBV12-3 or TRBV12-4 and TRBJ1-5; no definite D call. The CDR3 length is 12 residues. Trimming removed 5 bases at V and 3 bases at J, with 5 bases between.

The chain joins TRBV20-1 to TRBJ2-3, with 11 nucleotides matching TRBD2. Germline-derived CDR1 and CDR2 are DFQATT and SNEGSKA (reference sequence). V dropped 7 bases and J dropped 2; count of bases not matched to a gene: 17. The CDR3 covers 18 residues. CDR3 nucleotide sequence: TGCAGTGTCGCCCGGGGTAGCGGGGGGGCAGGGCTCACAGATACGCAGTATTTT. It codes for CSVARGSGGAGLTDTQYF.

This clonotype occurred a few times. The CDR3 nucleotides are TGTGCTAGTGGTTCCAGGACTACCGGCACCGGGGAGCTGTTTTTT. The encoded protein is CASGSRTTGTGELFF. This rearrangement joins TRBV12-5 to TRBJ2-2, with D possibly being TRBD2 (6 bases). CDR1 is LGHNT and CDR2 is FRNRAP in the germline V gene. Trimming took off 4 bases at V and 4 bases at J, with 13 bases between the two ends. CDR3 length: 15 residues.

The chain carries TRBV12-3 or TRBV12-4 and TRBJ1-2; D unresolved. V was cut by 6 bases and J by 7 bases, with 15 bases left in between. The CDR3 is 13 residues long. The CDR3 here is CASRPSGLGGYTF. CDR3 coding DNA: TGTGCCAGCAGACCGTCCGGCTTAGGTGGCTACACCTTC.

This clonotype was seen repeatedly, ten times or more. The genes are TRBV5-6 and TRBJ2-1; no clear D. CDR3 length: 17 amino acids. V gave up 5 bases and J gave up 1 base, with 19 bases separating them. The V gene's germline CDR1 is SGHDT and CDR2 YYEEEE. The CDR3 DNA follows: TGTGCCAGCAGTCGCCGCATAAACCGGGTTTCCTACAATGAGCAGTTCTTC. This codes for CASSRRINRVSYNEQFF.

In this sample, this clonotype turned up a few times. This chain links TRBV12-3 or TRBV12-4 with TRBJ1-2; a weak D match, TRBD1 (6 bases). The CDR3 is 15 residues long. The V and J ends lost 0 bases and 8 bases respectively, with 16 bases between them. CDR3 DNA sequence: TGTGCCAGCAGTTTAGCGGTCCCGGGGGCGGACGGCTACACCTTC. Translating it yields CASSLAVPGADGYTF.

This rearrangement joins TRBV7-6 to TRBJ2-5; D might be TRBD1 (6 bases). The length of the CDR3 is 16 residues. Germline CDR1 SGHVS, CDR2 FNYEAQ. V was trimmed by 1 base and J by 1 base, leaving 13 bases between them. CDR3 sequence reads: CASSLGGRGVQETQYF. CDR3 nucleotide sequence: TGTGCCAGCAGCTTAGGGGGGCGCGGAGTCCAAGAGACCCAGTACTTC. Full variable domain (outside the CDR3, taken from reference TRBV7-6 and TRBJ2-5): GAGVSQSPRYKVTKRGQDVALRCDPISGHVSLYWYRQALGQGPEFLTYFNYEAQQDKSGLPNDRFSAERPEGSISTLTIQRTEQRDSAMYRCASSLGGRGVQETQYFGPGTRLLVL.

This clonotype turned up a few times. This chain connects TRBV20-1 to TRBJ2-1; 14 bases are a match to TRBD2. Looked up from germline, CDR1 is DFQATT and CDR2 is SNEGSKA (reference sequence). The CDR3 consists of 21 residues. V shed 1 base, J shed 3 bases, and the junction held 17 bases outside the gene matches. The chain's CDR3 is CSARVSTGTSGSSYGYNEQFF. CDR3 nucleotide sequence: TGCAGTGCTAGAGTGTCCACCGGGACTAGCGGGAGTTCCTATGGCTACAATGAGCAGTTCTTC.

This clonotype was seen only a few times. This chain links TRBV6-1 with TRBJ2-7, with D perhaps assigned TRBD1 or TRBD2 (5 bases each). CDR1 and CDR2 (germline): MNHNS, SASEGT. The V end was cut by 1 base, the J end by 2 bases, with 9 bases between. This CDR3 has 14 amino acids. The CDR3 sequence is CASSEEWGPYEQYF. CDR3 DNA: TGTGCCAGCAGTGAAGAATGGGGACCCTACGAGCAGTACTTC.

The V gene is TRBV11-2, the J gene TRBJ2-1; D gene unclear. The CDR3 runs 12 residues. Trimming pared 2 bases from V and 8 bases from J, leaving 7 bases between. CDR1 is SGHAT and CDR2 is FQNNGV in the germline V gene. CDR3 in amino acids: CASSLIFYEQFF. The CDR3 DNA sequence: TGTGCCAGCAGCTTAATATTCTATGAGCAGTTCTTC.

In this sample, this clonotype turned up many times. This chain links TRBV10-3 with TRBJ2-7; 7 positions agree with TRBD1. Looked up from germline, CDR1 is ENHRY and CDR2 is SYGVKD. This CDR3 has 13 residues. The V segment lost 6 bases and the J segment 6 bases; nucleotides outside the gene matches: 8. The DNA of the CDR3 is TGTGCCATCAGAACGACAGGGACGGGCGAGCAGTACTTC. This codes for CAIRTTGTGEQYF.

This clonotype was detected ten times or more. The chain links TRBV7-2 to TRBJ2-3; 8 nucleotides match TRBD2. With V trimmed by 3 bases and J by 5 bases, 4 bases remained unmatched. CDR3 length equals 14 residues. CDR1 and CDR2 from the germline V gene are SGHTA and FQGNSA. The CDR3 coding sequence is TGTGCCAGCAGCTTTAGGGCGGGGGGAGATACGCAGTATTTT. It is translated as CASSFRAGGDTQYF.